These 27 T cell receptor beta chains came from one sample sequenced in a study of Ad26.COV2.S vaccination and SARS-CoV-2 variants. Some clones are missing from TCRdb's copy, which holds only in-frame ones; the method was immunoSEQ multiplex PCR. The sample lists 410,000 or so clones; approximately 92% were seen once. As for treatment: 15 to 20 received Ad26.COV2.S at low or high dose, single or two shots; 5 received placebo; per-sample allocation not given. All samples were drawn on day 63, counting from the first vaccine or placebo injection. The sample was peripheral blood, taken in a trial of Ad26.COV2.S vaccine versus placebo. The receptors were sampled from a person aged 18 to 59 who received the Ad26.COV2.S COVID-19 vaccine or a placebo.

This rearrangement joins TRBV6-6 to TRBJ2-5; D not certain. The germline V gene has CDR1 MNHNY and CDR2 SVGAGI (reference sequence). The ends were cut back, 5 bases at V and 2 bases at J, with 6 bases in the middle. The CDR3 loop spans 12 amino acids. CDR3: CASSPVQETQYF. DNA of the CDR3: TGTGCCAGCAGTCCTGTTCAAGAGACCCAGTACTTC.

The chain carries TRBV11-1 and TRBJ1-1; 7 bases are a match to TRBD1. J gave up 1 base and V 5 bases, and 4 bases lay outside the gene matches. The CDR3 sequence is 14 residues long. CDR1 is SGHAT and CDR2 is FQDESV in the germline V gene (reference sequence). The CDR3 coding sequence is TGTGCCAGCAGCGACAGGGCCGGGAACACTGAAGCTTTCTTT. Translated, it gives CASSDRAGNTEAFF.

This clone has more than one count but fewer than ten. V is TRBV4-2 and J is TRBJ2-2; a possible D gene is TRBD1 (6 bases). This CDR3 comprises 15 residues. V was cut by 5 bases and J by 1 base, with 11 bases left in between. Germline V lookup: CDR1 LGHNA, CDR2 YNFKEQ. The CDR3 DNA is TGTGCCAGCAGCACGAGACAGGAGAACACCGGGGAGCTGTTTTTT. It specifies CASSTRQENTGELFF.

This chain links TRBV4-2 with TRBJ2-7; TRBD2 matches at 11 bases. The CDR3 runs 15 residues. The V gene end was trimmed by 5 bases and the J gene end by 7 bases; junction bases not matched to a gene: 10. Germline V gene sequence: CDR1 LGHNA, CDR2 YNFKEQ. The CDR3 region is CASSVRLAGTREQYF. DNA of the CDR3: TGTGCCAGCAGCGTTCGACTAGCGGGGACAAGGGAGCAGTACTTC.

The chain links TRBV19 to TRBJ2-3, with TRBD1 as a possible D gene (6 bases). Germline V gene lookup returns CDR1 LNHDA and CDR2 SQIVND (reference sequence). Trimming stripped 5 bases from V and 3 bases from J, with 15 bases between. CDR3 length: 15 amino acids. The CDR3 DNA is TGTGCCAGTAGTCGGGCAGGGGCCTGGACAGATACGCAGTATTTT. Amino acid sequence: CASSRAGAWTDTQYF.

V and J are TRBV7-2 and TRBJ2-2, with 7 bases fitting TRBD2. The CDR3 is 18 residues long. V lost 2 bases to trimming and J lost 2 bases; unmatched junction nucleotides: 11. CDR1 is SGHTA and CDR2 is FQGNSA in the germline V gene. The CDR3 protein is CASSLILLAVTNTGELFF. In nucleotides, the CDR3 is TGTGCCAGCAGCTTAATCCTGCTAGCGGTAACTAACACCGGGGAGCTGTTTTTT.

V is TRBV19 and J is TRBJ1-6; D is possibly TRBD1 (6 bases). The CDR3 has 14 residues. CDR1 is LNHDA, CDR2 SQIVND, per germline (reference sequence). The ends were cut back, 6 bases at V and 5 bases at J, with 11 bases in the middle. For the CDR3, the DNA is TGTGCCAGTAGGAAACAGGGCAATAATTCACCCCTCCACTTT. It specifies CASRKQGNNSPLHF.

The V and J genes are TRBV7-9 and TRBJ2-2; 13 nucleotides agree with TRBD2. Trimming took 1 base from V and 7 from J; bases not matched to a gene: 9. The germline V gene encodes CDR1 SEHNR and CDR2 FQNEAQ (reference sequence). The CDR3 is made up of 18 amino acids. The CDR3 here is CASSLVGLAGAFGGELFF. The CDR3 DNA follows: TGTGCCAGCAGCTTAGTAGGACTAGCGGGAGCGTTCGGCGGGGAGCTGTTTTTT. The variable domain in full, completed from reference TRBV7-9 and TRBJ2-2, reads DTGVSQNPRHKITKRGQNVTFRCDPISEHNRLYWYRQTLGQGPEFLTYFQNEAQLEKSRLLSDRFSAERPKGSFSTLEIQRTEQGDSAMYLCASSLVGLAGAFGGELFFGEGSRLTVL.

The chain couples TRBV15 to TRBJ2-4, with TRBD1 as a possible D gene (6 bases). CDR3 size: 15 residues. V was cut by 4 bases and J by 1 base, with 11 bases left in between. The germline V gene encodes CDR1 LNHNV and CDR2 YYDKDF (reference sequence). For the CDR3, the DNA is TGTGCCACCAGCAAGGACAGCTTGGCCAAAAACATTCAGTACTTC. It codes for CATSKDSLAKNIQYF. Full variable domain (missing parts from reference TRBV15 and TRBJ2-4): DAMVIQNPRYQVTQFGKPVTLSCSQTLNHNVMYWYQQKSSQAPKLLFHYYDKDFNNEADTPDNFQSRRPNTSFCFLDIRSPGLGDTAMYLCATSKDSLAKNIQYFGAGTRLSVL.

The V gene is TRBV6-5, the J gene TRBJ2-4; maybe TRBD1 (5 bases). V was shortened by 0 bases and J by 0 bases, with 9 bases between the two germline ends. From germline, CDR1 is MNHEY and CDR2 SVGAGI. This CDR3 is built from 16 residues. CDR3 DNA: TGTGCCAGCAGTTACTCGAAGACAGTAGCCAAAAACATTCAGTACTTC. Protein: CASSYSKTVAKNIQYF.

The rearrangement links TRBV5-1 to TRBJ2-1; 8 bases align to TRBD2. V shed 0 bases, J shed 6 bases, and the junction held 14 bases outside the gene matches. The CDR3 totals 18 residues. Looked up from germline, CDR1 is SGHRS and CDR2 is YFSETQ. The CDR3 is CASSLARPGRAVLNEQFF. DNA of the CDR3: TGCGCCAGCAGCTTGGCCCGACCCGGGAGGGCCGTCCTCAATGAGCAGTTCTTC.

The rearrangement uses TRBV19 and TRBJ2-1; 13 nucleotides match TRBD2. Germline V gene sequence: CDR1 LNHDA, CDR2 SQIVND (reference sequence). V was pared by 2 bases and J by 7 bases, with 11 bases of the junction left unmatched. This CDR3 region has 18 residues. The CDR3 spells CASSILPGTSGDLNEQFF. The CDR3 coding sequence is TGTGCCAGTAGTATACTCCCCGGGACTAGCGGGGATTTGAATGAGCAGTTCTTC. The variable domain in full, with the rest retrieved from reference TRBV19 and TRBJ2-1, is DGGITQSPKYLFRKEGQNVTLSCEQNLNHDAMYWYRQDPGQGLRLIYYSQIVNDFQKGDIAEGYSVSREKKESFPLTVTSAQKNPTAFYLCASSILPGTSGDLNEQFFGPGTRLTVL.

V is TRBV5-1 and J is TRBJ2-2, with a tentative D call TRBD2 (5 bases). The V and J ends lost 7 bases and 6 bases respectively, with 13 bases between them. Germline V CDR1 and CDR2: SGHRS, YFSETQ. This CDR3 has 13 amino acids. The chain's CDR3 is CASAMAEAGELFF. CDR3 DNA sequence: TGCGCCAGCGCCATGGCGGAGGCCGGGGAGCTGTTTTTT.

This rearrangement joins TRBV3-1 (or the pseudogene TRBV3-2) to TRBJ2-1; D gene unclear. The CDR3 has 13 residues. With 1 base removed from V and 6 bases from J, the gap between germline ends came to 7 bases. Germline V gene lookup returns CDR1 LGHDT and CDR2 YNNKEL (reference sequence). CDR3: CASSQAGVNEQFF. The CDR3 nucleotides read TGTGCCAGCAGCCAAGCGGGCGTCAATGAGCAGTTCTTC.

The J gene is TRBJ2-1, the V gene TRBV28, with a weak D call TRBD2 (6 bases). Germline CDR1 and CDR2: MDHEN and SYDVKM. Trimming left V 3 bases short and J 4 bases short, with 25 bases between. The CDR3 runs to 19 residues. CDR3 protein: CASSFLYVQWRDLYNEQFF. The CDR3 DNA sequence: TGTGCCAGCAGTTTTCTCTATGTCCAATGGCGGGACCTGTACAATGAGCAGTTCTTC.

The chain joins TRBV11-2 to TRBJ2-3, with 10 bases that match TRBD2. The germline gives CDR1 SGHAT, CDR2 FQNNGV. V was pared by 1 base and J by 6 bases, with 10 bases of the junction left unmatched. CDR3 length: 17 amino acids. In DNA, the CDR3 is TGTGCCAGCAGCTTAGTTTCTCCTAGCGGGAGTGGGGATACGCAGTATTTT. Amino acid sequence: CASSLVSPSGSGDTQYF.

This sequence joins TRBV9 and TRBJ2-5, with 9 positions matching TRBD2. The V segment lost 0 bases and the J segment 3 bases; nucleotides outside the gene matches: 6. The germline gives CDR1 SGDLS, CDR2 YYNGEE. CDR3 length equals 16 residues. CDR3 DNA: TGTGCCAGCAGCGTAGGGGTAGCGGGAGCCGAAGAGACCCAGTACTTC. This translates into CASSVGVAGAEETQYF.

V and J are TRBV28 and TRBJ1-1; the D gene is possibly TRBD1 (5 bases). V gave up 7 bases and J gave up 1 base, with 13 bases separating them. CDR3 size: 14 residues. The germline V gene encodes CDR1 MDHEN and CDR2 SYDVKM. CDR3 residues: CASTLTARNTEAFF. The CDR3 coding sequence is TGTGCCAGCACCCTGACAGCCCGGAACACTGAAGCTTTCTTT.

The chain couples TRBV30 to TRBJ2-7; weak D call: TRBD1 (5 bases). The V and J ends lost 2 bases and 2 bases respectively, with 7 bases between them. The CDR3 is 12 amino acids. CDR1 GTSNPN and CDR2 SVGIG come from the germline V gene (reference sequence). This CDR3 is CAWSPGTYEQYF. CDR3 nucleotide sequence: TGTGCCTGGAGTCCAGGGACCTACGAGCAGTACTTC.

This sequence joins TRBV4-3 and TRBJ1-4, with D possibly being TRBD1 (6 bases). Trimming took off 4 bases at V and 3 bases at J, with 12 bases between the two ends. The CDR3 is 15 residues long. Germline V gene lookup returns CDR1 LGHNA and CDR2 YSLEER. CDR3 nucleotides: TGCGCCAGCAGCCGATTGGGGGCTGCTAATGAAAAACTGTTTTTT. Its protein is CASSRLGAANEKLFF.

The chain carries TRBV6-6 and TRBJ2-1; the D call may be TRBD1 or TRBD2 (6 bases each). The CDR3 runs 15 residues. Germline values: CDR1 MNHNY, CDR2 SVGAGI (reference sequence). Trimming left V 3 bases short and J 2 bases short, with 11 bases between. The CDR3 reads CASSYRGDTYNEQFF. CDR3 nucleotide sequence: TGTGCCAGCAGTTATAGGGGGGATACCTACAATGAGCAGTTCTTC.

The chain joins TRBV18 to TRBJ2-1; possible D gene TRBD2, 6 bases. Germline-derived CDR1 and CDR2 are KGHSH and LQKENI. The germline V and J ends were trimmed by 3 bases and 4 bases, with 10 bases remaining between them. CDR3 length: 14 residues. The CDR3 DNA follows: TGTGCCAGCTCACCCCCTGGAGGGTACAATGAGCAGTTCTTC. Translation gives CASSPPGGYNEQFF.

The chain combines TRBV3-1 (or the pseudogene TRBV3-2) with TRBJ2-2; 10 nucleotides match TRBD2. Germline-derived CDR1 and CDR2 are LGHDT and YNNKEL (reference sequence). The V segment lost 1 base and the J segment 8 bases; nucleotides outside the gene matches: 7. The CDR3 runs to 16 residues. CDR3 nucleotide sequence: TGTGCCAGCAGCCAAGGACTAGCGGGCGCCGGTGGGGAGCTGTTTTTT. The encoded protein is CASSQGLAGAGGELFF.

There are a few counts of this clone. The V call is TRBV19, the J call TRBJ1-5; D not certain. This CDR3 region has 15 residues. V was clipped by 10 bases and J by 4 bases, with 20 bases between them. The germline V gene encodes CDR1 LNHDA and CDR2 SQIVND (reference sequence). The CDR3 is CATTSESSANQPQHF. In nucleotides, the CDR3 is TGTGCCACCACCTCTGAATCCAGTGCGAATCAGCCCCAGCATTTT.

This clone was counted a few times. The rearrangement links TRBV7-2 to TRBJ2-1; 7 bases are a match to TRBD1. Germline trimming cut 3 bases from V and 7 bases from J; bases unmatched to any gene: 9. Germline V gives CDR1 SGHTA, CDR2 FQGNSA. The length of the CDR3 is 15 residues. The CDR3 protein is CASSLTGILLNEQFF. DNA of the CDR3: TGTGCCAGCAGCTTGACAGGGATTCTGTTGAATGAGCAGTTCTTC.

The CDR3 bases are TGTGCCAGCAGCTTAACCTTAGCCCCAATCGCTGAAGCTTTCTTT. Translating gives CASSLTLAPIAEAFF. This chain uses TRBV7-9 with TRBJ1-1; no clear D. Germline V gene sequence: CDR1 SEHNR, CDR2 FQNEAQ (reference sequence). The CDR3 has 15 residues. V shed 2 bases and J shed 6 bases, with 16 bases lying between them.

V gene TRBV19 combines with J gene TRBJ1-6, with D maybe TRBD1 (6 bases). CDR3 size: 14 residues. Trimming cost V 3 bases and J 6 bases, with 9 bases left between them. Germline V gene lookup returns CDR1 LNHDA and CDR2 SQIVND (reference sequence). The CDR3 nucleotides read TGTGCCAGTAGTATGTGGGACACTAATTCACCCCTCCACTTT. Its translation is CASSMWDTNSPLHF.